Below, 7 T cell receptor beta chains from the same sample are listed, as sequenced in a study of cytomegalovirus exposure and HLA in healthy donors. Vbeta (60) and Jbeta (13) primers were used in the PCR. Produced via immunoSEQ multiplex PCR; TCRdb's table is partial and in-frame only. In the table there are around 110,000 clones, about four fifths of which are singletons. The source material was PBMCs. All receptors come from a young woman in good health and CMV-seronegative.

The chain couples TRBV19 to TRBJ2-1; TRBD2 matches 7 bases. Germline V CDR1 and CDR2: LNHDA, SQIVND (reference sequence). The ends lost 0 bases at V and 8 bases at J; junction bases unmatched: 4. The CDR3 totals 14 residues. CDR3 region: CASSIEAGGYEQFF. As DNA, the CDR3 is TGTGCCAGTAGTATAGAAGCCGGGGGGTATGAGCAGTTCTTC.

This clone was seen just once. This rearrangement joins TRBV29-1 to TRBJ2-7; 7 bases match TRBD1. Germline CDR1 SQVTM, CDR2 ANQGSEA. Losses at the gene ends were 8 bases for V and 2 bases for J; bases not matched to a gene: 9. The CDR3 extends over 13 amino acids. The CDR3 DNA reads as TGCAGCTATAGGGGACAGCCTACCTACGAGCAGTACTTC. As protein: CSYRGQPTYEQYF.

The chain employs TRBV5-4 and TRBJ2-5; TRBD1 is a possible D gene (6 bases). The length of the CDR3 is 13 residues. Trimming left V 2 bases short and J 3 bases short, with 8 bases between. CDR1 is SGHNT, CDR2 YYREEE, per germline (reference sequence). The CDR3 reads CASSFRTEETQYF. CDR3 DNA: TGTGCCAGCAGCTTTCGGACAGAAGAGACCCAGTACTTC.

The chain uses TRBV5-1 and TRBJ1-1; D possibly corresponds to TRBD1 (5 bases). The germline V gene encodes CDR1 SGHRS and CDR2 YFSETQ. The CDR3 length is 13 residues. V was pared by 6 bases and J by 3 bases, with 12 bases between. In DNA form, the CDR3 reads TGCGCCAGCACCTGGCAGGGCTACACTGAAGCTTTCTTT. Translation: CASTWQGYTEAFF.

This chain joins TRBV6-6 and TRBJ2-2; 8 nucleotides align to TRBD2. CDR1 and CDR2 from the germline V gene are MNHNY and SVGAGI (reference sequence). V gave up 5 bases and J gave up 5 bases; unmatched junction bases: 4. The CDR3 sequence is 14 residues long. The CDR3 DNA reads TGTGCCAGCAGTCCTCGACTAGCGACCGGGGAGCTGTTTTTT. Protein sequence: CASSPRLATGELFF.

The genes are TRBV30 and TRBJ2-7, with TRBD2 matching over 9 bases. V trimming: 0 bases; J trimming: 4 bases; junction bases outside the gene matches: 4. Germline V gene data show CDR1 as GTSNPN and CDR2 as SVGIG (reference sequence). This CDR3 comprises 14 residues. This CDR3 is CAWSVGAGGYEQYF. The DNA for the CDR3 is TGTGCCTGGAGTGTGGGAGCGGGAGGTTACGAGCAGTACTTC.

In DNA form, the CDR3 reads TGTGCCAGCAGCCAAGAGGGTGGAGGCCGGGAGCCCCAGCATTTT. Residues: CASSQEGGGREPQHF. The chain couples TRBV4-2 to TRBJ1-5; D remains ambiguous. V was pared by 0 bases and J by 8 bases, with 14 bases between. This CDR3 has 15 residues. Germline lookup yields CDR1 LGHNA and CDR2 YNFKEQ.